This T cell receptor (beta chain) comes out of a study of blood T cell repertoires in COVID-19 (dated by TCRdb to 2020 to 2022). Some background on the complete study: Samples covering the acute and convalescent phases of COVID-19 were provided by collaborators in the United States, Italy and Spain. The prospective study material was composed of cDNA or gDNA derived from T cells, B-cell-depleted T cells, or PBMCs. The dataset comprised deeply sampled blood TCRbeta repertoires from subjects exposed to, actively infected with, or recovered from COVID-19. The repertoires were made available in a free public database intended to serve as a resource for research on the immune response to SARS-CoV-2. Samples were obtained from the ongoing ImmuneRACE study (first 160 participants) and from 1,000 to 1,500 subjects provided by 6 global collaborators. Sample metadata almost always included a de-identified subject ID, COVID-19 status, age in years and sex. Where available, HLA class I and class II types were taken from metadata supplied by the sample provider and were not determined by assay-based typing.

Study-wide conclusions, independent of this receptor: How much clinical and demographic metadata was included differed by source and by participant, and the metadata was provided uncurated.

Concerning this clone: Its antigen specificity is not known. Base-call qualities are not available, and no considerably larger clone is one nucleotide away.

TCRbeta CDR3 regions were amplified from genomic DNA using the immunoSEQ Assay, a bias-controlled multiplex PCR. On the study's bioinformatics: The number of nucleated cells in each sample was estimated from the amplification of reference gene primers within the assay. To quantify the absolute abundance of each unique TCRbeta CDR3 rearrangement, sequence reads were collapsed and filtered. For each sample, productive Simpson clonality was calculated as the square root of Simpson's diversity index across productive rearrangements. Held by TCRdb, this immuneACCESS table contains in-frame sequences only and omits some clones. Under half of the omission traces to an unresolved V gene where checked; the cause of the rest is unknown. D and trimming come from the DNA, and the V and J calls and clone size come from that table. The sample table holds about 240,000 clones, of which 82% were seen once. Clones ranked in the top ten supply around 4.7% of the sample.

V is pruned by 7 bases and J by 4 bases, leaving 1 base of the junction without a gene match. The germline V gene specifies MDHEN as CDR1 and SYDVKM as CDR2. The CDR3 has 12 amino acids, counting the end cysteine and phenylalanine. Here the CDR3 DNA is all that survives: 36 bases in frame from base 1. Each collaborating institution followed its own protocols to collect whole blood in K2EDTA tubes. For TCRbeta analysis, collaborators shipped samples in one of three forms: frozen whole blood, isolated PBMCs, or DNA extracted from either of those sample types. The specimen sequenced was peripheral blood. The chain is assembled from TRBV28 and TRBJ1-5; 7 of the junction bases match TRBD1. The receptor was isolated from a woman in her seventies with acute or convalescent COVID-19. At the DNA level, the sequence is TGTGCCAGCACAGGGGGGAATCAGCCCCAGCATTTT. It translates to CASTGGNQPQHF.